Listed here are 12 T cell receptor beta chains from one sample, sequenced in a study of T-cell memory formation after mild COVID-19. TCRdb re-analysed the 5' RACE reads in MiXCR, keeping a single row per CDR3 protein. The data contain more than 300,000 distinct CDR3 sequences, roughly an eighth of them singletons. The sequencing input was PBMCs or a T cell subset sorted from them (not recorded which). The receptors come from a man between 18 and 29 years old who had mild COVID-19 (a few samples of this study predate the infection). Cell type and time point are not known.

This clonotype was picked up a small number of times. The chain recombines TRBV9 with TRBJ2-7; D not resolved. Per germline, CDR1 SGDLS and CDR2 YYNGEE. The CDR3 contains 15 residues. Trimming removed 1 base at V and 0 bases at J, with 11 bases between. The DNA for the CDR3 is TGTGCCAGCAGCGTAACTTACGGTATCTCCTACGAGCAGTACTTC. The encoded protein is CASSVTYGISYEQYF.

This clonotype was picked up a small number of times. The V and J genes are TRBV7-2 and TRBJ1-1; unclear D gene. V was trimmed by 4 bases and J by 7 bases, leaving 13 bases between them. This CDR3 has 13 amino acids. Germline V gene data show CDR1 as SGHTA and CDR2 as FQGNSA. CDR3 loop: CASSSPRRLEAFF. CDR3 nucleotide sequence: TGTGCCAGCAGCTCCCCCCGGAGGCTTGAAGCTTTCTTT.

The chain uses TRBV7-9 and TRBJ2-3; perhaps D is TRBD1 or TRBD2 (5 bases each). Germline assignment: CDR1 SEHNR and CDR2 FQNEAQ (reference sequence). The V end was cut by 7 bases, the J end by 0 bases, with 14 bases between. The length of the CDR3 is 15 residues. The CDR3 loop reads CASTPRGGSTDTQYF. As DNA, the CDR3 is TGTGCCAGCACCCCCCGTGGGGGTAGCACAGATACGCAGTATTTT.

This clonotype was seen at least ten times. The genes are TRBV20-1 and TRBJ2-1, with TRBD2 identical over 8 bases. J was trimmed by 8 bases and V by 6 bases; bases with no gene match: 12. The CDR3 consists of 14 residues. Germline V gene data show CDR1 as DFQATT and CDR2 as SNEGSKA (reference sequence). The CDR3 sequence is CSANGGGLEHEQFF. The DNA for the CDR3 is TGCAGTGCGAACGGGGGGGGCCTGGAGCATGAGCAGTTCTTC.

This sequence joins TRBV7-2 and TRBJ2-7; 12 nucleotides align to TRBD2. This CDR3 is 15 amino acids long. Germline V lookup: CDR1 SGHTA, CDR2 FQGNSA. With 3 bases clipped from V and 7 bases from J, the junction kept 7 bases outside the gene matches. CDR3 in amino acids: CASSLLAGGPGEQYF. As DNA, the CDR3 is TGTGCCAGCAGCTTGCTAGCGGGGGGGCCAGGGGAGCAGTACTTC. Full variable domain (remainder filled in from reference TRBV7-2 and TRBJ2-7): GAGVSQSPSNKVTEKGKDVELRCDPISGHTALYWYRQSLGQGLEFLIYFQGNSAPDKSGLPSDRFSAERTGGSVSTLTIQRTQQEDSAVYLCASSLLAGGPGEQYFGPGTRLTVT.

This clonotype turned up a few times. CDR3 region: CSASMTSGYNEQFF. The CDR3 nucleotides read TGCAGTGCTAGCATGACTAGCGGGTACAATGAGCAGTTCTTC. The rearrangement links TRBV20-1 to TRBJ2-1, with 10 bases lining up with TRBD2. V gave up 3 bases and J gave up 4 bases; unmatched junction bases: 3. This CDR3 has 14 amino acids. CDR1 is DFQATT, CDR2 SNEGSKA, per germline (reference sequence).

This clonotype was detected only a few times. The J gene is TRBJ2-7, the V gene TRBV7-2; TRBD1 might be the D (5 bases). The CDR3 loop spans 14 amino acids. In germline, CDR1 is SGHTA, CDR2 FQGNSA. With 1 base removed from V and 6 bases from J, the gap between germline ends came to 13 bases. The CDR3 spells CASSLDWGAPEQYV. CDR3 in DNA: TGTGCCAGCAGCTTAGATTGGGGCGCGCCCGAGCAGTACGTC.

The genes are TRBV7-8 and TRBJ1-4; 9 bases align to TRBD1. The CDR3 runs to 16 residues. Germline V lookup: CDR1 SGHVS, CDR2 FQNEAQ. Losses at the gene ends were 6 bases for V and 5 bases for J; bases not matched to a gene: 10. The CDR3 coding sequence is TGTGCCAGCAGACCCGGACAGGGGATCAAGAATGAAAAACTGTTTTTT. Its protein is CASRPGQGIKNEKLFF. The complete variable domain, with remaining parts taken from reference TRBV7-8 and TRBJ1-4, reads GAGVSQSPRYKVAKRGQDVALRCDPISGHVSLFWYQQALGQGPEFLTYFQNEAQLDKSGLPSDRFFAERPEGSVSTLKIQRTQQEDSAVYLCASRPGQGIKNEKLFFGSGTQLSVL.

This clonotype was observed a few times. The V gene is TRBV6-1, the J gene TRBJ2-5; TRBD1 aligns across 10 bases. V gave up 6 bases and J gave up 6 bases; unmatched junction bases: 10. Germline lookup yields CDR1 MNHNS and CDR2 SASEGT. The CDR3 totals 15 residues. The CDR3 nucleotides are TGTGCCAGCAGACCCGGGACAGGGGAGGTTAAGACCCAGTACTTC. Encoded protein: CASRPGTGEVKTQYF.

The rearrangement links TRBV4-3 to TRBJ1-1; D is uncertain. This CDR3 is 12 amino acids long. The V gene's germline CDR1 is LGHNA and CDR2 YSLEER. Trimming took 0 bases from V and 10 from J, leaving 9 bases between them. CDR3 sequence: CASSQDGRVAFF. The CDR3 coding sequence is TGCGCCAGCAGCCAAGACGGGCGGGTAGCTTTCTTT.

The chain couples TRBV4-1 to TRBJ2-2, with TRBD1 identical over 9 bases. The germline V gene has CDR1 MGHRA and CDR2 YSYEKL. The CDR3 contains 18 residues. V was clipped by 4 bases and J by 5 bases; unmatched bases: 14. CDR3 protein: CASSRRPPTGGDTGELFF. The DNA of the CDR3 is TGCGCCAGCAGCCGCCGCCCCCCAACAGGGGGCGATACCGGGGAGCTGTTTTTT.

CDR3 coding DNA: TGTGCCAGCAGCTTTAAGCGGGGGGGCCAGGGGGATGAGCAGTTCTTC. Protein: CASSFKRGGQGDEQFF. The chain couples TRBV7-2 to TRBJ2-1; 10 bases line up with TRBD2. The V gene end was trimmed by 3 bases and the J gene end by 8 bases; junction bases not matched to a gene: 10. This CDR3 contains 16 residues. CDR1 SGHTA and CDR2 FQGNSA come from the germline V gene.